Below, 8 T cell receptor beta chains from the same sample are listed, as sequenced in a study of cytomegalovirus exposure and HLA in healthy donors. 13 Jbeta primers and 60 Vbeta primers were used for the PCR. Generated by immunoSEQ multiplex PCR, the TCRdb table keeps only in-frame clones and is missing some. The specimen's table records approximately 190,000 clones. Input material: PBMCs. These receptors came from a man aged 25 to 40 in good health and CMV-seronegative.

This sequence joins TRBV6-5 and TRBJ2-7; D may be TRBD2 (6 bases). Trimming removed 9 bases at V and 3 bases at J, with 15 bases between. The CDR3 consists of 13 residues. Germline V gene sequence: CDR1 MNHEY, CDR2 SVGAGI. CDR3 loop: CASSRDSIYEQYF. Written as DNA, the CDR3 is TGTGCCAGTTCCCGGGACTCCATCTACGAGCAGTACTTC.

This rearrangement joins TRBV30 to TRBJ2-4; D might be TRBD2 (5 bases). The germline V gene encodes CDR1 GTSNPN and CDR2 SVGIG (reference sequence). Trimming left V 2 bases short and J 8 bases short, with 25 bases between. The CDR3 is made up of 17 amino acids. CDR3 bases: TGTGCCTGGAGTTCGACGGACTTCCAGGCCCAAGGGTACATTCAGTACTTC. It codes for CAWSSTDFQAQGYIQYF.

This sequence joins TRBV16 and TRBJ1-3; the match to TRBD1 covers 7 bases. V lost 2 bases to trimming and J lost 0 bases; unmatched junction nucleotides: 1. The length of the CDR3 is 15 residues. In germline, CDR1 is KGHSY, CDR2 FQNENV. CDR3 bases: TGTGCCAGCAGCCAAAGGACAGGCTCTGGAAACACCATATATTTT. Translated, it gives CASSQRTGSGNTIYF.

The CDR3 nucleotides read TGCGCCAGCAGCCAAGGGGGGGCAGGGGGCGCTGGATTGACCGGGGAGCTGTTTTTT. Translating gives CASSQGGAGGAGLTGELFF. This chain uses TRBV4-1 with TRBJ2-2, with TRBD1 matching 8 bases. Germline V gives CDR1 MGHRA, CDR2 YSYEKL. Unmatched junction bases numbered 15, after V lost 1 base and J lost 5 bases. The length of the CDR3 is 19 residues.

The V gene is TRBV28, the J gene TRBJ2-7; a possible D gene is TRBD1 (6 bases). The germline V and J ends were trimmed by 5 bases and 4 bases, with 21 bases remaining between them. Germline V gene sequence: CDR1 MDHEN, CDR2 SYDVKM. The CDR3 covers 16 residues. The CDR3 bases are TGTGCCAGCAGTCCTGCCCCGGGACATGGAGCGTACGAGCAGTACTTC. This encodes CASSPAPGHGAYEQYF.

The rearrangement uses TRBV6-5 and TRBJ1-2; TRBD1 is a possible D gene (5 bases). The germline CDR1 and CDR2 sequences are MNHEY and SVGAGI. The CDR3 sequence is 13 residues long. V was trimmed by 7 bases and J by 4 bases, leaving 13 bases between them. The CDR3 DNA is TGTGCCAGCACCGGCGGGGGAGGCTATGGCTACACCTTC. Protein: CASTGGGGYGYTF.

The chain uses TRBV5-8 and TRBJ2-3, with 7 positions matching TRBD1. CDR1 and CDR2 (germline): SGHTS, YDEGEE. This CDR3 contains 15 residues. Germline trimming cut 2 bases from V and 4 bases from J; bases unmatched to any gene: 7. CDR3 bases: TGTGCCAGCAGCTTAATAGGGGGCGCGGCAGATACGCAGTATTTT. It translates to CASSLIGGAADTQYF.

The CDR3 nucleotides are TGCGCCAGCAGCGTCTCGGGACAGACCAACACAGATACGCAGTATTTT. Translation: CASSVSGQTNTDTQYF. This chain connects TRBV5-1 to TRBJ2-3, with 7 bases identical to TRBD1. V trimming: 4 bases; J trimming: 2 bases; junction bases outside the gene matches: 10. CDR3 size: 16 residues. Germline lookup yields CDR1 SGHRS and CDR2 YFSETQ.